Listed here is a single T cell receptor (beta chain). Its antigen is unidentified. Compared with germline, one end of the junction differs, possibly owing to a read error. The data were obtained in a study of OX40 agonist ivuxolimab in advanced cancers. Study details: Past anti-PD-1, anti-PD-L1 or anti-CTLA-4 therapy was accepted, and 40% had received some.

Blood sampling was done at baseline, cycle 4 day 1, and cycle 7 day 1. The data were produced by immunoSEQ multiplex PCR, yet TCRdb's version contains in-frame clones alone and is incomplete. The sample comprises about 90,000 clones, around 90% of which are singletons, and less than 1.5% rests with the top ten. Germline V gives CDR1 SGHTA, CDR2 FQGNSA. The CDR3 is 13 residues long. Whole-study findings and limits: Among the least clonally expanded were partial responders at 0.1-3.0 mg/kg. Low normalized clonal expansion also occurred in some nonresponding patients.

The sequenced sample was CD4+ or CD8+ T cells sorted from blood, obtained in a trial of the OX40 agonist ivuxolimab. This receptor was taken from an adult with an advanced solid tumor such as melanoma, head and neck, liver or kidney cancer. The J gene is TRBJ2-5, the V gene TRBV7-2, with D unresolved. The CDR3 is CASSPPFIENQYF. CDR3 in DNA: TGTGCCAGCAGCCCTCCCTTTATAGAGAACCAGTACTTC.